This T cell receptor (beta chain) stems from a study of T-cell reconstitution after alpha-beta-depleted transplantation in children. The germline V gene encodes CDR1 SGDLS and CDR2 YYNGEE. The CDR3 runs to 13 residues. V was cut by 9 bases and J by 3 bases, with 13 bases left in between. Notes on the study in general: Newly produced T cells mostly accounted for T-cell counts and diversity one year post-transplant. In patients about two months after transplant, alpha-beta T cells reportedly arose from several hundred expanded graft clones.

Researchers prepared the TCRbeta library using unique molecular identifiers, the study reports. TCRdb ran MiXCR on the PCR reads and lists one entry per CDR3 protein. The table has a few hundred thousand distinct CDR3 sequences, about 16% seen once. On this clonotype: Its antigen is unidentified.

The sequencing here drew on PBMCs, mostly from graft donor cells, taken 360 days after TCRalphabeta/CD19-depleted stem cell transplant. The chain has TRBV9 and TRBJ2-1; TRBD2 might be the D (5 bases). The receptor comes from a boy under two years old who had a stem cell transplant for Wiskott-Aldrich syndrome, so the T cells may come from the graft donor. The CDR3 nucleotides read TGTGCCAAGGCGGGTCTACACTACAATGAGCAGTTCTTC. Amino acids: CAKAGLHYNEQFF.